The clone carrying this T cell receptor (beta chain) showed up just a few times. Its antigen is undetermined. The sample belongs to a study of T-cell memory formation after mild COVID-19. TCRdb ran MiXCR on the 5' RACE reads and lists one entry per CDR3 protein. The sample shows hundreds of thousands of distinct CDR3 sequences, about 20% of them seen only once. Regarding the study as a whole: Memory cells collected pre-infection included some clones that later responded, suggesting cross-reactive memory joined. For contracting clones, CD4+ ones sat mainly in CM and EM, CD8+ in EMRA.

The source material was PBMCs or a T cell subset sorted from them (not recorded which). The sequence was collected from a man between 18 and 35 years old who had mild COVID-19 (a few samples of this study predate the infection). Cell type and time point are not known.

The CDR3 is CASSKDRENEQFF. DNA of the CDR3: TGTGCCAGCAGTAAAGACAGGGAGAATGAGCAGTTCTTC. This sequence joins TRBV12-3 or TRBV12-4 and TRBJ2-1, with 7 bases fitting TRBD1. This CDR3 region has 13 residues. The V gene end was trimmed by 5 bases and the J gene end by 7 bases; junction bases not matched to a gene: 5.